The 17 T cell receptor beta chains below were found in one sample sequenced in a study of blood T cell repertoires in COVID-19. Measured with immunoSEQ multiplex PCR; TCRdb has only the in-frame clones, and not every one. The sample holds approximately 230,000 clones, around 80% seen once. Material: PBMCs or T cells enriched from blood (not recorded which). These receptors came from a middle-aged man who had recovered from COVID-19.

This clone turned up a few times. The gene calls are TRBV4-2 and TRBJ2-2; 9 bases agree with TRBD2. V gave up 1 base and J gave up 6 bases; unmatched junction bases: 0. From germline, CDR1 is LGHNA and CDR2 YNFKEQ. The CDR3 extends over 14 amino acids. Here the CDR3 reads CASSQGGGAGELFF. The CDR3, as DNA: TGTGCCAGCAGCCAAGGCGGGGGGGCCGGGGAGCTGTTTTTT.

Points on this clone: A read error may produce the germline difference seen at one junction end. The chain combines TRBV5-1 with TRBJ1-3, with a tentative D call TRBD1 (6 bases). The CDR3 contains 14 residues. Germline V CDR1 and CDR2: SGHRS, YFSETQ. In DNA form, the CDR3 reads TGCGCCAGCAGTTTGGGTCGGGGGGCGAACACCATATATTTT. It codes for CASSLGRGANTIYF.

The chain's CDR3 is CASSGTGGETQYF. CDR3 in DNA: TGTGCCAGCAGTGGGACAGGCGGAGAGACCCAGTACTTC. The chain recombines TRBV2 with TRBJ2-5, with 7 nucleotides matching TRBD1. Germline lookup yields CDR1 SNHLY and CDR2 FYNNEI. V gave up 4 bases and J gave up 4 bases; unmatched junction bases: 3. CDR3 length: 13 amino acids.

The chain has TRBV15 and TRBJ2-3, with 7 nucleotides matching TRBD2. Germline CDR1 LNHNV, CDR2 YYDKDF (reference sequence). The CDR3 is 17 residues long. Trimming removed 0 bases from V and 4 bases from J; junction bases left unmatched: 10. The CDR3 region is CATSRDRLGEGSDTQYF. The DNA of the CDR3 is TGTGCCACCAGCAGAGATCGGCTGGGGGAGGGGTCAGATACGCAGTATTTT.

The V and J genes are TRBV9 and TRBJ1-1, with D perhaps TRBD1 (5 bases). This CDR3 has 14 residues. The germline gives CDR1 SGDLS, CDR2 YYNGEE. The V end was cut by 7 bases, the J end by 0 bases, with 13 bases between. CDR3 region: CASSSGFVNTEAFF. For the CDR3, the DNA is TGTGCCAGCTCGTCAGGGTTTGTGAACACTGAAGCTTTCTTT. The full variable domain, completed using reference TRBV9 and TRBJ1-1, is DSGVTQTPKHLITATGQRVTLRCSPRSGDLSVYWYQQSLDQGLQFLIQYYNGEERAKGNILERFSAQQFPDLHSELNLSSLELGDSALYFCASSSGFVNTEAFFGQGTRLTVV.

The chain is built from TRBV30 and TRBJ1-4, with D perhaps matching TRBD1 (5 bases). There are 17 residues in the CDR3. Trimming pared 5 bases from V and 0 bases from J, leaving 19 bases between. Germline V gene lookup returns CDR1 GTSNPN and CDR2 SVGIG (reference sequence). CDR3 in amino acids: CAWGGGQKFATNEKLFF. DNA of the CDR3: TGTGCCTGGGGGGGAGGGCAGAAATTTGCAACTAATGAAAAACTGTTTTTT.

This clone has only one observation. The CDR3 here is CASRPVGGGELFF. CDR3 nucleotide sequence: TGTGCCAGCAGACCTGTGGGGGGCGGGGAGCTGTTTTTT. The J gene is TRBJ2-2, the V gene TRBV12-3 or TRBV12-4; D perhaps matches TRBD2 (6 bases). Between the trimmed V and J ends, which lost 6 bases and 7 bases, there was a span of 12 bases. The CDR3 has 13 residues.

This clone has a handful of counts. CDR3 nucleotide sequence: TGCGCCAGCAGCTTGGAACAGGGCGTGGGGACCATATATTTT. Translating gives CASSLEQGVGTIYF. The rearrangement uses TRBV5-1 and TRBJ1-3; D might be TRBD1 (6 bases). Germline V gene sequence: CDR1 SGHRS, CDR2 YFSETQ. V gave up 0 bases and J gave up 10 bases, with 14 bases separating them. The CDR3 runs 14 residues.

The chain joins TRBV6-5 to TRBJ2-1, with D maybe TRBD1 (5 bases). The CDR3 has 15 residues. V lost 4 bases, J lost 0 bases, and 10 bases lay in between. Germline CDR1 is MNHEY and CDR2 is SVGAGI. The CDR3 bases are TGTGCCAGCAGTTCCACAGGCCCCTCCTACAATGAGCAGTTCTTC. Its protein is CASSSTGPSYNEQFF.

V and J are TRBV5-4 and TRBJ2-6; 8 bases align to TRBD2. Germline V gene lookup returns CDR1 SGHNT and CDR2 YYREEE (reference sequence). The CDR3 covers 16 residues. V dropped 4 bases and J dropped 2; count of bases not matched to a gene: 5. The CDR3 region has the DNA TGTGCCAGCAGCAACGAAGCGGGGGCTGGGGCCAACGTCCTGACTTTC. It translates to CASSNEAGAGANVLTF.

The chain combines TRBV11-2 with TRBJ2-5; no clear D gene. V lost 3 bases and J 5 bases, leaving 10 bases between the germline ends. Germline-derived CDR1 and CDR2 are SGHAT and FQNNGV. The CDR3 spans 13 residues. CDR3 region: CASSFTILETQYF. The DNA for the CDR3 is TGTGCCAGCAGCTTTACTATCCTCGAGACCCAGTACTTC.

This sequence joins TRBV5-6 and TRBJ2-2, with 8 bases fitting TRBD1. The CDR3 length is 16 residues. V shed 3 bases, J shed 7 bases, and the junction held 11 bases outside the gene matches. In germline, CDR1 is SGHDT, CDR2 YYEEEE. Here the CDR3 reads CASSSSGQGIVGELFF. The CDR3 DNA reads as TGTGCCAGCAGCTCCTCCGGACAGGGTATTGTCGGGGAGCTGTTTTTT.

The CDR3 spells CASSPSGSGNTIYF. CDR3 nucleotide sequence: TGTGCCAGCAGCCCCTCCGGCTCTGGAAACACCATATATTTT. The rearrangement joins TRBV3-1 (or the pseudogene TRBV3-2) to TRBJ1-3, with D uncertain. The CDR3 has 14 residues. The germline CDR1 and CDR2 sequences are LGHDT and YNNKEL (reference sequence). The V end was cut by 4 bases, the J end by 0 bases, with 7 bases between.

The table lists this clone with a count of one. CDR3 sequence reads: CASSLDRRIYEQYF. DNA for the CDR3: TGTGCCAGCAGTTTAGATCGGCGGATCTACGAGCAGTACTTC. V usage is TRBV28 and J usage is TRBJ2-7; D not certain. This CDR3 region has 14 residues. Germline V CDR1 and CDR2: MDHEN, SYDVKM. Trimming pared 2 bases from V and 3 bases from J, leaving 11 bases between.

This chain uses TRBV7-2 with TRBJ1-2; D perhaps matches TRBD1 (6 bases). The CDR3 covers 14 residues. Germline V gene sequence: CDR1 SGHTA, CDR2 FQGNSA. The germline V and J ends were trimmed by 5 bases and 2 bases, with 12 bases remaining between them. The CDR3 spells CASSPTGTNYGYTF. The CDR3 coding sequence is TGTGCCAGCAGCCCAACCGGGACAAACTATGGCTACACCTTC. Full variable domain (missing parts from reference TRBV7-2 and TRBJ1-2): GAGVSQSPSNKVTEKGKDVELRCDPISGHTALYWYRQSLGQGLEFLIYFQGNSAPDKSGLPSDRFSAERTGGSVSTLTIQRTQQEDSAVYLCASSPTGTNYGYTFGSGTRLTVV.

The chain links TRBV21-1 to TRBJ1-6. TRBV21-1 is designated a pseudogene. The CDR3 contains 16 residues. The CDR3 loop is CASSKAPGGRGSPLHF. In nucleotides, the CDR3 is TGTGCCAGCAGCAAAGCCCCCGGGGGGCGAGGTTCACCCCTCCACTTT.

The J gene is TRBJ1-1, the V gene TRBV9; no clear D. Per germline, CDR1 SGDLS and CDR2 YYNGEE. This CDR3 has 15 amino acids. V lost 0 bases and J lost 1, with 10 bases in between. CDR3 sequence reads: CASSVGWGENTEAFF. For the CDR3, the DNA is TGTGCCAGCAGCGTAGGGTGGGGAGAGAACACTGAAGCTTTCTTT.